The 20 T cell receptor beta chains in this list originate from one sample, sequenced in a study of OX40 agonist ivuxolimab in advanced cancers. Sequenced by immunoSEQ multiplex PCR; TCRdb stores in-frame clones only, minus some. Of some 58,000 clones listed, 91% were seen once; the top ten hold 1.5% to 2%. The material sequenced was CD4+ or CD8+ T cells sorted from blood, taken in a trial of the OX40 agonist ivuxolimab. Receptors originate from an adult with an advanced solid tumor such as melanoma, head and neck, liver or kidney cancer.

J is TRBJ1-5 and V is TRBV19; 12 bases are a match to TRBD1. This CDR3 is 15 amino acids long. CDR1 is LNHDA, CDR2 SQIVND, per germline (reference sequence). V lost 3 bases, J lost 5 bases, and 2 bases stayed unmatched. CDR3 sequence reads: CASSMGTGGYQPQHF. CDR3 sequence (DNA): TGTGCCAGTAGTATGGGGACAGGGGGCTATCAGCCCCAGCATTTT.

The chain recombines TRBV5-4 with TRBJ2-2; 10 nucleotides match TRBD1. The CDR3 is 16 residues long. Looked up from germline, CDR1 is SGHNT and CDR2 is YYREEE (reference sequence). Trimming took 2 bases from V and 5 from J; bases not matched to a gene: 6. The CDR3 spells CASSLGTGEVTGELFF. The CDR3 DNA sequence: TGTGCCAGCAGCTTAGGGACAGGGGAAGTGACCGGGGAGCTGTTTTTT. The whole variable domain, filled in from reference TRBV5-4 and TRBJ2-2, reads ETGVTQSPTHLIKTRGQQVTLRCSSQSGHNTVSWYQQALGQGPQFIFQYYREEENGRGNFPPRFSGLQFPNYSSELNVNALELDDSALYLCASSLGTGEVTGELFFGEGSRLTVL.

The J gene is TRBJ2-7, the V gene TRBV9; 8 bases map to TRBD2. This CDR3 comprises 17 residues. Germline V CDR1 and CDR2: SGDLS, YYNGEE. The V and J ends lost 0 bases and 6 bases, in that order; junction bases with no gene match: 14. CDR3 coding DNA: TGTGCCAGCAGCGTAGGTGGCGGGGGGCCCCCCCTCGGCGAGCAGTACTTC. Residues: CASSVGGGGPPLGEQYF.

This clone was observed a few times. V and J are TRBV7-2 and TRBJ1-1; D perhaps matches TRBD1 (5 bases). CDR1 and CDR2 from the germline V gene are SGHTA and FQGNSA. The CDR3 runs to 15 residues. With 3 bases removed from V and 2 bases from J, the gap between germline ends came to 13 bases. The CDR3 spells CASSLGPYSNTEAFF. CDR3 DNA: TGTGCCAGCAGCTTGGGACCCTACTCCAACACTGAAGCTTTCTTT.

This chain links TRBV5-5 with TRBJ1-4; 12 nucleotides agree with TRBD1. Germline V gives CDR1 SGHKS, CDR2 YYEKEE (reference sequence). CDR3 length: 19 amino acids. The ends lost 4 bases at V and 3 bases at J; junction bases unmatched: 13. The CDR3 loop reads CASSTSPGQGAVANEKLFF. CDR3 nucleotide sequence: TGTGCCAGCAGCACATCGCCGGGACAGGGGGCAGTAGCTAATGAAAAACTGTTTTTT.

The gene calls are TRBV5-4 and TRBJ2-5; 7 nucleotides match TRBD1. This CDR3 has 13 residues. J gave up 5 bases and V 2 bases, and 3 bases lay outside the gene matches. The germline CDR1 and CDR2 sequences are SGHNT and YYREEE (reference sequence). CDR3 bases: TGTGCCAGCAGCTTCACAGGGGAGGAGACCCAGTACTTC. The encoded protein is CASSFTGEETQYF.

V gene TRBV30 combines with J gene TRBJ1-2; the D is unclear. With 2 bases removed from V and 5 bases from J, the gap between germline ends came to 6 bases. The CDR3 consists of 11 residues. The germline V gene has CDR1 GTSNPN and CDR2 SVGIG (reference sequence). This CDR3 is CAWSWGYGYTF. As DNA, the CDR3 is TGTGCCTGGAGTTGGGGATATGGCTACACCTTC.

J is TRBJ2-3 and V is TRBV28, with D possibly matching TRBD1 (5 bases). With 6 bases removed from V and 2 bases from J, the gap between germline ends came to 9 bases. The CDR3 is 13 amino acids. CDR1 and CDR2 (germline): MDHEN, SYDVKM. The CDR3 nucleotides read TGTGCCAGCAGAGGGGATTTCACAGATACGCAGTATTTT. Translating it yields CASRGDFTDTQYF.

The chain combines TRBV28 with TRBJ1-2; D possibly corresponds to TRBD1 (5 bases). The V end was cut by 2 bases, the J end by 7 bases, with 14 bases between. The CDR3 runs to 14 residues. Per germline, CDR1 MDHEN and CDR2 SYDVKM. The CDR3 DNA follows: TGTGCCAGCAGTTTAGGTGTCAGGGTACCTGGCTACACCTTC. Its protein is CASSLGVRVPGYTF.

This chain links TRBV5-1 with TRBJ1-2; a possible D gene is TRBD1 (6 bases). This CDR3 is 14 amino acids long. Germline V gives CDR1 SGHRS, CDR2 YFSETQ. V was pared by 4 bases and J by 6 bases, with 16 bases between. For the CDR3, the DNA is TGCGCCAGCAGCGTGCAGGACAGTAAAGATGGCTACACCTTC. This codes for CASSVQDSKDGYTF.

The chain recombines TRBV2 with TRBJ1-2, with D possibly being TRBD1 (6 bases). Germline V gives CDR1 SNHLY, CDR2 FYNNEI. V shed 6 bases and J shed 0 bases, with 20 bases lying between them. There are 17 residues in the CDR3. The CDR3 reads CASRRGSARQANYGYTF. The DNA for the CDR3 is TGTGCCAGCAGGAGGGGAAGTGCTAGACAGGCTAACTATGGCTACACCTTC.

The J gene is TRBJ2-5, the V gene TRBV5-4, with 8 bases matching TRBD2. The germline CDR1 and CDR2 sequences are SGHNT and YYREEE (reference sequence). J gave up 4 bases and V 0 bases, and 8 bases lay outside the gene matches. CDR3 size: 16 residues. CDR3 DNA sequence: TGTGCCAGCAGCTTGGGGGTAGCGGGGACGTCAGAGACCCAGTACTTC. It specifies CASSLGVAGTSETQYF.

The genes are TRBV19 and TRBJ1-2; D not certain. V was clipped by 2 bases and J by 2 bases, with 15 bases between them. This CDR3 has 16 amino acids. The germline CDR1 and CDR2 sequences are LNHDA and SQIVND (reference sequence). CDR3 residues: CASSIRGLGLNYGYTF. The CDR3 nucleotides read TGTGCCAGTAGTATAAGAGGTCTTGGACTAAACTATGGCTACACCTTC.

The CDR3 sequence: CASSSTGSSYNEQFF. The DNA of the CDR3 is TGTGCCAGCAGCTCAACAGGGAGCTCCTACAATGAGCAGTTCTTC. This chain uses TRBV6-5 with TRBJ2-1; possible D gene TRBD1, 6 bases. This CDR3 contains 15 residues. Germline V gene lookup returns CDR1 MNHEY and CDR2 SVGAGI. V lost 6 bases, J lost 0 bases, and 12 bases lay in between.

Notes on this clone: At one boundary the junction diverges from the germline segment, which might be a read error. The genes are TRBV30 and TRBJ1-6; D is perhaps TRBD1 (5 bases). The CDR3 has 13 amino acids. Germline V CDR1 and CDR2: GTSNPN, SVGIG (reference sequence). Here the CDR3 reads CAWGANNNSPLHF. The CDR3, as DNA: TGTGCCTGGGGGGCTAACAATAACTCACCCCTCCACTTT.

This chain links TRBV18 with TRBJ1-1, with a weak D call TRBD1 (5 bases). Looked up from germline, CDR1 is KGHSH and CDR2 is LQKENI. V gave up 6 bases and J gave up 4 bases, with 9 bases separating them. There are 12 residues in the CDR3. Written as DNA, the CDR3 is TGTGCCAGCTCCCGGGGGGGCACTGAAGCTTTCTTT. This codes for CASSRGGTEAFF.

The chain combines TRBV4-3 with TRBJ2-5; D ambiguous. The DNA end lines up better with TRBJ2-7; the J call may be wrong. The CDR3 consists of 14 residues. The germline CDR1 and CDR2 sequences are LGHNA and YSLEER. The CDR3 DNA sequence: TGCGCCAGCAGCCTCCACGCGTATAACTACGAGCAGTACTTC. This translates into CASSLHAYNYEQYF.

This clone was recorded once. The V gene is TRBV19, the J gene TRBJ2-3; D may be TRBD1 (6 bases). This CDR3 region has 15 residues. Germline assignment: CDR1 LNHDA and CDR2 SQIVND (reference sequence). Trimming took off 5 bases at V and 1 base at J, with 13 bases between the two ends. Here the CDR3 DNA reads TGTGCCAGTAGTTCTGACAGGTTGGGCACAGATACGCAGTATTTT. Amino acids: CASSSDRLGTDTQYF.

This clone was seen only once. J is TRBJ2-3 and V is TRBV19, with 8 bases matching TRBD2. V lost 4 bases and J lost 1; bases outside the gene matches: 7. Germline values: CDR1 LNHDA, CDR2 SQIVND (reference sequence). The CDR3 runs 16 residues. This chain's CDR3 is CASSTQSSGRTDTQYF. The CDR3 bases are TGTGCCAGTAGTACACAATCTAGCGGGCGCACAGATACGCAGTATTTT.

This clone showed up just once. Here the CDR3 reads CATQSFKGEIIYEQYF. The CDR3 coding sequence is TGTGCCACCCAGTCTTTTAAGGGAGAGATTATCTACGAGCAGTACTTC. The gene calls are TRBV25-1 and TRBJ2-7; perhaps TRBD2 as D (5 bases). CDR1 and CDR2 from the germline V gene are MGHDK and SYGVNS. Trimming left V 10 bases short and J 3 bases short, with 25 bases between. This CDR3 region has 16 residues.